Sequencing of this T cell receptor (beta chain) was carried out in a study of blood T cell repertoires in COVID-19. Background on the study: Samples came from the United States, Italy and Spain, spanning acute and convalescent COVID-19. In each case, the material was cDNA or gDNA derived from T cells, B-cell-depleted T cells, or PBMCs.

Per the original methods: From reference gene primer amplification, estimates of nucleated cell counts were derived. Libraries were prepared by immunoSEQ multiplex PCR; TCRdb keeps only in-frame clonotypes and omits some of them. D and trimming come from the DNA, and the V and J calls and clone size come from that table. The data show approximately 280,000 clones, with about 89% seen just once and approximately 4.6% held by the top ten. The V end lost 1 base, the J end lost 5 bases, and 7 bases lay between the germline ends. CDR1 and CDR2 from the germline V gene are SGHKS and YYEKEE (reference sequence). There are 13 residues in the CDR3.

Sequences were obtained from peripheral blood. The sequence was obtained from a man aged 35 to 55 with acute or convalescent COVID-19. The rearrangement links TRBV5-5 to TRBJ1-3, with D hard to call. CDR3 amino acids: CASSLSLRNTIYF. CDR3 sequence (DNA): TGTGCCAGCAGCTTGTCTCTAAGAAACACCATATATTTT. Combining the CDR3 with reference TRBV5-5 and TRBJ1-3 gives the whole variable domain DAGVTQSPTHLIKTRGQQVTLRCSPISGHKSVSWYQQVLGQGPQFIFQYYEKEERGRGNFPDRFSARQFPNYSSELNVNALLLGDSALYLCASSLSLRNTIYFGEGSWLTVV.